The 26 T cell receptor beta chains reported below all come from one sample, sequenced in a study of cytomegalovirus exposure and HLA in healthy donors. The PCR employed 60 Vbeta primers together with 13 Jbeta primers. The table came from immunoSEQ multiplex PCR; TCRdb's copy has only in-frame clones and leaves some out. The sample lists 130,000 or so clones, around 85% occurring once. Sequencing was done on a sample of PBMCs. The receptors come from a young man in good health and CMV-seronegative.

This chain joins TRBV5-1 and TRBJ2-3, with TRBD2 matching over 7 bases. Germline values: CDR1 SGHRS, CDR2 YFSETQ. The ends lost 5 bases at V and 1 base at J; junction bases unmatched: 4. The CDR3 runs to 14 residues. The CDR3 nucleotides read TGCGCCAGCAGGAGGGCGGGGGGCACAGATACGCAGTATTTT. Translated, it gives CASRRAGGTDTQYF.

The rearrangement links TRBV7-2 to TRBJ2-1, with TRBD2 matching 10 bases. This CDR3 has 14 amino acids. The V segment lost 3 bases and the J segment 6 bases; nucleotides outside the gene matches: 2. Per the germline V gene, CDR1 is SGHTA and CDR2 is FQGNSA. The CDR3 DNA follows: TGTGCCAGCAGCTTGGGACTAGCGATCAATGAGCAGTTCTTC. It is translated as CASSLGLAINEQFF.

The CDR3 is CASSPRTAPGYNEQFF. In DNA, the CDR3 is TGTGCCAGCAGCCCGCGGACAGCGCCTGGCTACAATGAGCAGTTCTTC. The chain is built from TRBV21-1 and TRBJ2-1; the table calls TRBD1, which could not be checked here. TRBV21-1 is recorded as a pseudogene. The CDR3 is 16 amino acids.

The chain has TRBV4-3 and TRBJ2-3, with 9 positions matching TRBD2. Germline V CDR1 and CDR2: LGHNA, YSLEER. After removal of 0 bases from V and 6 bases from J, the junction contained 7 bases not matched to a gene. The CDR3 consists of 16 residues. The DNA of the CDR3 is TGCGCCAGCAGCCAAGAGGAGGGACTAGCAGGGGATACGCAGTATTTT. Its protein product is CASSQEEGLAGDTQYF.

The CDR3 loop is CSGSRGNEQYF. The CDR3 DNA reads as TGCAGTGGCTCGCGGGGGAACGAGCAGTACTTC. The chain joins TRBV20-1 to TRBJ2-7; 7 bases agree with TRBD2. The junction had 5 bases not matched to a gene; V was cut back by 7 bases and J by 5 bases. Germline V CDR1 and CDR2: DFQATT, SNEGSKA (reference sequence). This CDR3 has 11 amino acids.

The chain combines TRBV27 with TRBJ2-1; 7 positions match TRBD1. The germline gives CDR1 MNHEY, CDR2 SMNVEV (reference sequence). V gave up 0 bases and J gave up 2 bases; unmatched junction bases: 1. The CDR3 is 15 residues long. The CDR3 DNA follows: TGTGCCAGCAGTTTATCCGGGACAGCCTACAATGAGCAGTTCTTC. Amino acid sequence: CASSLSGTAYNEQFF.

The chain uses TRBV5-6 and TRBJ2-7; 11 bases are a match to TRBD1. J was trimmed by 5 bases and V by 3 bases; bases with no gene match: 7. The CDR3 runs 15 residues. Germline CDR1 reads SGHDT; CDR2 reads YYEEEE. CDR3 region: CASSWTGGRSHEQYF. The CDR3 DNA follows: TGTGCCAGCAGCTGGACAGGGGGCCGTTCCCACGAGCAGTACTTC.

This clone has just one count. The chain links TRBV15 to TRBJ2-5; a weak D match, TRBD2 (6 bases). The CDR3 length is 15 residues. Trimming cost V 0 bases and J 7 bases, with 15 bases left between them. From germline, CDR1 is LNHNV and CDR2 YYDKDF (reference sequence). The CDR3 sequence: CATSRDWRDGGTQYF. The CDR3 DNA is TGTGCCACCAGCAGAGATTGGCGGGACGGGGGGACCCAGTACTTC. Combining the CDR3 with reference TRBV15 and TRBJ2-5 gives the whole variable domain DAMVIQNPRYQVTQFGKPVTLSCSQTLNHNVMYWYQQKSSQAPKLLFHYYDKDFNNEADTPDNFQSRRPNTSFCFLDIRSPGLGDTAMYLCATSRDWRDGGTQYFGPGTRLLVL.

The chain links TRBV6-1 to TRBJ1-5; a possible D gene is TRBD1 (5 bases). CDR1 and CDR2 (germline): MNHNS, SASEGT. V was cut by 6 bases and J by 1 base, with 7 bases left in between. This CDR3 has 13 amino acids. The CDR3 coding sequence is TGTGCCAGCAGCCGGGGGAGCAATCAGCCCCAGCATTTT. This gives the protein CASSRGSNQPQHF.

The CDR3 spells CASSEPGSREAFF. Written as DNA, the CDR3 is TGTGCCAGCAGTGAACCGGGGTCGCGTGAAGCTTTCTTT. The chain carries TRBV6-1 and TRBJ1-1; D is undetermined. V was pared by 2 bases and J by 7 bases, with 11 bases between. The CDR3 runs 13 residues. The V gene's germline CDR1 is MNHNS and CDR2 SASEGT.

The chain carries TRBV7-8 and TRBJ2-5; TRBD2 agrees at 9 bases. With 5 bases clipped from V and 5 bases from J, the junction kept 12 bases outside the gene matches. This CDR3 comprises 16 residues. Germline V lookup: CDR1 SGHVS, CDR2 FQNEAQ. CDR3 in DNA: TGTGCCAGCAGCAAAAGAGGGCGGGGGGGTTCGGAGACCCAGTACTTC. This gives the protein CASSKRGRGGSETQYF.

This chain links TRBV2 with TRBJ1-6, with 7 bases aligning to TRBD1. The CDR3 runs 16 residues. Germline CDR1 SNHLY, CDR2 FYNNEI. V lost 3 bases to trimming and J lost 10 bases; unmatched junction nucleotides: 12. The CDR3 sequence is CASSEAPDRRKSPLHF. CDR3 in DNA: TGTGCCAGCAGTGAGGCTCCGGACAGGAGGAAGTCACCCCTCCACTTT.

For this clone: Other DNA sequences of this sample code for an identical CDR3. The chain joins TRBV4-1 to TRBJ2-5; D is possibly TRBD2 (6 bases). Between the trimmed V and J ends, which lost 1 base and 4 bases, there was a span of 7 bases. The CDR3 has 13 amino acids. Germline V gene sequence: CDR1 MGHRA, CDR2 YSYEKL. The CDR3 spells CASSQVGLETQYF. In nucleotides, the CDR3 is TGCGCCAGCAGCCAAGTGGGACTAGAGACCCAGTACTTC.

J is TRBJ1-2 and V is TRBV5-4, with D maybe TRBD1 (5 bases). With 0 bases removed from V and 8 bases from J, the gap between germline ends came to 14 bases. This CDR3 contains 14 residues. CDR1 and CDR2 from the germline V gene are SGHNT and YYREEE (reference sequence). The CDR3: CASSLAGVGPGYTF. The CDR3 DNA reads as TGTGCCAGCAGCTTGGCCGGTGTGGGGCCGGGCTACACCTTC.

About this clone: One junction end disagrees with the germline gene, perhaps due to a read error. This chain uses TRBV7-9 with TRBJ2-2, with D tentatively TRBD1 (6 bases). This CDR3 comprises 13 residues. In germline, CDR1 is SEHNR, CDR2 FQNEAQ (reference sequence). The chain's CDR3 is CSSSSLGGGELFF. The CDR3 DNA follows: TGTTCCAGCAGCTCCTTAGGGGGCGGGGAGCTGTTTTTT.

The chain couples TRBV7-8 to TRBJ2-1; D perhaps matches TRBD2 (5 bases). Trimming took 7 bases from V and 3 from J, leaving 13 bases between them. Germline loops: CDR1 SGHVS, CDR2 FQNEAQ. CDR3 length equals 14 residues. CDR3 protein: CASTQYRDYNEQFF. The CDR3 DNA is TGTGCCAGCACCCAGTACCGGGACTACAATGAGCAGTTCTTC.

The chain combines TRBV7-9 with TRBJ2-3, with D possibly TRBD2 on 6 matching bases. Looked up from germline, CDR1 is SEHNR and CDR2 is FQNEAQ (reference sequence). The CDR3 contains 14 residues. V shed 2 bases and J shed 1 base, with 7 bases lying between them. Here the CDR3 reads CASSLKRGTDTQYF. DNA of the CDR3: TGTGCCAGCAGCTTAAAGCGGGGCACAGATACGCAGTATTTT.

The V call is TRBV7-9, the J call TRBJ2-2, with D uncertain. The V gene's germline CDR1 is SEHNR and CDR2 FQNEAQ (reference sequence). The length of the CDR3 is 13 residues. Trimming took 4 bases from V and 6 from J, leaving 9 bases between them. The DNA of the CDR3 is TGTGCCAGCAGCTCAACAGTCGCCGGGGAGCTGTTTTTT. It encodes CASSSTVAGELFF.

The rearrangement uses TRBV18 and TRBJ1-5; 8 positions match TRBD1. Germline CDR1 reads KGHSH; CDR2 reads LQKENI. The V segment lost 3 bases and the J segment 7 bases; nucleotides outside the gene matches: 8. This CDR3 comprises 15 residues. CDR3 bases: TGTGCCAGCTCACCGCCGACAGGGGTGCGCCAGCCCCAGCATTTT. Amino acids: CASSPPTGVRQPQHF.

This sequence joins TRBV28 and TRBJ2-7; weak D call: TRBD1 (5 bases). The CDR3 contains 17 residues. Trimming removed 2 bases from V and 5 bases from J, with 22 bases in between. Germline CDR1 and CDR2: MDHEN and SYDVKM. The CDR3 protein is CASSLRNYSVTVDEQYF. CDR3 coding DNA: TGTGCCAGCAGTTTAAGGAATTACTCAGTGACAGTAGACGAGCAGTACTTC.

The rearrangement uses TRBV2 and TRBJ1-1, with 7 bases that match TRBD1. CDR3 size: 16 residues. The germline V gene has CDR1 SNHLY and CDR2 FYNNEI. Trimming removed 1 base from V and 4 bases from J; junction bases left unmatched: 9. CDR3 protein: CASSEVSGGTGTEAFF. The CDR3 DNA is TGTGCCAGCAGTGAAGTATCAGGGGGGACTGGCACTGAAGCTTTCTTT.

The V call is TRBV6-6, the J call TRBJ2-7, with D unresolved. Germline V gives CDR1 MNHNY, CDR2 SVGAGI (reference sequence). V was cut by 8 bases and J by 1 base, with 9 bases left in between. The CDR3 covers 12 residues. The chain's CDR3 is CASSGSSYEQYF. The CDR3 DNA reads TGTGCCAGCTCCGGGTCGTCCTACGAGCAGTACTTC.

J is TRBJ1-2 and V is TRBV21-1; the table gives TRBD1 as D, unverified against the DNA. TRBV21-1 is reported as a pseudogene. The CDR3 runs to 14 residues. The CDR3 DNA reads TGTGCCAGCAGCAAAGTAAACAGGGCATTAGGCTACACCTTC. Translating gives CASSKVNRALGYTF.

The chain links TRBV18 to TRBJ2-7; a possible D gene is TRBD2 (7 bases). Germline CDR1 and CDR2: KGHSH and LQKENI. The V and J ends lost 0 bases and 3 bases respectively, with 12 bases between them. This CDR3 is 15 amino acids long. CDR3 sequence: CASSPPNREGYEQYF. The CDR3 DNA reads as TGTGCCAGCTCACCACCTAACAGGGAGGGCTACGAGCAGTACTTC.

The rearrangement links TRBV5-1 to TRBJ2-7, with 9 bases lining up with TRBD2. J lost 6 bases, V lost 4 bases, and 11 bases had no gene match. Germline CDR1 SGHRS, CDR2 YFSETQ. This CDR3 contains 15 residues. The CDR3 DNA sequence: TGCGCCAGCAGCATCTCTGGCGGGGGGGCCGCCGAGCAGTACTTC. Translated: CASSISGGGAAEQYF.

In its sample, this clone was seen a few times. This rearrangement joins TRBV6-4 to TRBJ2-1; 8 positions agree with TRBD2. CDR3 size: 15 residues. Germline values: CDR1 MRHNA, CDR2 SNTAGT. V was clipped by 2 bases and J by 0 bases; unmatched bases: 0. Written as DNA, the CDR3 is TGTGCCAGCAGTGACGCGGGGGGCTCCTACAATGAGCAGTTCTTC. This codes for CASSDAGGSYNEQFF.